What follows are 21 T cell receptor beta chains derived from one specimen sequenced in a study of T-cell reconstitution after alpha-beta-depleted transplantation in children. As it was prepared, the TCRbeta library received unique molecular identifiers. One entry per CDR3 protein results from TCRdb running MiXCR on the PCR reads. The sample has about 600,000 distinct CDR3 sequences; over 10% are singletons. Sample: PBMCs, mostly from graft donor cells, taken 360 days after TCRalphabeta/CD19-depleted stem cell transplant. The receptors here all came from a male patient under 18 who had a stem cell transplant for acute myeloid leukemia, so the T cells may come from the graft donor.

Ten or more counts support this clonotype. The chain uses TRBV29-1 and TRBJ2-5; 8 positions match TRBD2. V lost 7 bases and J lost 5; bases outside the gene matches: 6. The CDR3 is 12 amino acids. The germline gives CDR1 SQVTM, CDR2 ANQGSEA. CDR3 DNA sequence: TGCAGCGCGGGGGGGGTAGGGGAGACCCAGTACTTC. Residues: CSAGGVGETQYF.

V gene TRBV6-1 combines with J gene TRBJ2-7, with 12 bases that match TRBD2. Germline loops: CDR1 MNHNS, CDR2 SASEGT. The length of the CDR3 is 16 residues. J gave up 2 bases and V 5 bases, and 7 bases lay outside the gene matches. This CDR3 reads CASSPRLAGAPYEQYF. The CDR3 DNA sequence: TGTGCCAGCAGTCCGCGACTAGCGGGAGCTCCCTACGAGCAGTACTTC.

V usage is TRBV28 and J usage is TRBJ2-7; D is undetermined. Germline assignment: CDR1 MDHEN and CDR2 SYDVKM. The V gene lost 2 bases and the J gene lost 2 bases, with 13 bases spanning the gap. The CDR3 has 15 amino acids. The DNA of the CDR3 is TGTGCCAGCAGTTTAAGTCGGCTACCGACCTACGAGCAGTACTTC. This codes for CASSLSRLPTYEQYF.

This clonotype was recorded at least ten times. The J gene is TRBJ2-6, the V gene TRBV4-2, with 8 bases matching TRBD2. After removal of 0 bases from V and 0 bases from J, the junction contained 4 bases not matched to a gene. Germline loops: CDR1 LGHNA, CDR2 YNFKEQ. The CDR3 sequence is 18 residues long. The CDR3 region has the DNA TGTGCCAGCAGCCAAGATTCCGGGAGGGGCTCTGGGGCCAACGTCCTGACTTTC. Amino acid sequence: CASSQDSGRGSGANVLTF.

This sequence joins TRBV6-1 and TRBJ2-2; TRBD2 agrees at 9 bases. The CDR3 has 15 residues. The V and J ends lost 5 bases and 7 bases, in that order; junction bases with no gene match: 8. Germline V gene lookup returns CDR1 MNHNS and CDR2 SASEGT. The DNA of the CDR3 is TGTGCCAGCAGTCGGCGGGAGGGCCCGGGCGGGGAGCTGTTTTTT. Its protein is CASSRREGPGGELFF.

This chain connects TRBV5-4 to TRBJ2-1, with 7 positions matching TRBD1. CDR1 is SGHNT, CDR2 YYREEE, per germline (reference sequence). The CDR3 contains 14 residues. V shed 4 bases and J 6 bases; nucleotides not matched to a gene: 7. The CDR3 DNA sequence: TGTGCCAGCAGCAGACGACAGGGACGCAATGAGCAGTTCTTC. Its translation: CASSRRQGRNEQFF.

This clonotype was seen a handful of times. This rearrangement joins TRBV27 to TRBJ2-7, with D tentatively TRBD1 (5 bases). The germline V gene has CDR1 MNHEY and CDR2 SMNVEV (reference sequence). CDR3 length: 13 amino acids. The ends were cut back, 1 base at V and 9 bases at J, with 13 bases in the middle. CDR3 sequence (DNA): TGTGCCAGCAGTTTATGGTTCCCCCAGGGGCAGTACTTC. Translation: CASSLWFPQGQYF.

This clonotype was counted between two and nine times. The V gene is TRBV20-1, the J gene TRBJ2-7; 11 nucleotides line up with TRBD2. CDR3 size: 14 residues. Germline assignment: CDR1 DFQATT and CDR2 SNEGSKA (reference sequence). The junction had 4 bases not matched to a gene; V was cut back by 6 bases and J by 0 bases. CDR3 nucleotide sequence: TGCAGTGCCGGGACTAGCGGAAACTCCTACGAGCAGTACTTC. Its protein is CSAGTSGNSYEQYF.

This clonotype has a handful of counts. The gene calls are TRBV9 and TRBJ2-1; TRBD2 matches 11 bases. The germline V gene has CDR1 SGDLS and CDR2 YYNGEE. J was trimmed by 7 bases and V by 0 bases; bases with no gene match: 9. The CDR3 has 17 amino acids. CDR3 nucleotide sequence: TGTGCCAGCAGCGTAGATGGGGGACTAGCGGATAATAATGAGCAGTTCTTC. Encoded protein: CASSVDGGLADNNEQFF.

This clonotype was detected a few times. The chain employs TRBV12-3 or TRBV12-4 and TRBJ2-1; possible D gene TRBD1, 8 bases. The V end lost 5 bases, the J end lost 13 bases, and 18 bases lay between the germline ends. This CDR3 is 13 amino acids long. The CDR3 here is CASSLSGTGLQFF. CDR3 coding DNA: TGTGCCAGCAGTCTAAGCGGGACAGGCCTTCAGTTCTTC.

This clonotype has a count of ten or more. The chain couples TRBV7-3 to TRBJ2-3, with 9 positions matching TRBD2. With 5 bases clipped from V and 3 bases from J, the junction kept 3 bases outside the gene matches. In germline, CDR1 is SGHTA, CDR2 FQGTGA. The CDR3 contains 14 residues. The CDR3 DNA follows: TGTGCCAGCAGCCTAGCGGGATTAACAGATACGCAGTATTTT. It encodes CASSLAGLTDTQYF.

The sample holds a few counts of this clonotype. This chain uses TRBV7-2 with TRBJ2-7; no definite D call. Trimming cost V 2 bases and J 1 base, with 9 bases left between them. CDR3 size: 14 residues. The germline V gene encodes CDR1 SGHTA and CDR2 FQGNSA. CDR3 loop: CASSLLGDSYEQYF. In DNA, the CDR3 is TGTGCCAGCAGCTTATTGGGCGATTCCTACGAGCAGTACTTC.

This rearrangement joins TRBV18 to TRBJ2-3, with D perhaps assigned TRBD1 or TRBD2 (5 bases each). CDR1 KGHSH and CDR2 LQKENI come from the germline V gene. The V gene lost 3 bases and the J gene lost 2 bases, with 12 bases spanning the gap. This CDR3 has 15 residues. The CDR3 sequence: CASSPRDGSTDTQYF. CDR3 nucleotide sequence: TGTGCCAGCTCACCTCGGGACGGGTCCACAGATACGCAGTATTTT.

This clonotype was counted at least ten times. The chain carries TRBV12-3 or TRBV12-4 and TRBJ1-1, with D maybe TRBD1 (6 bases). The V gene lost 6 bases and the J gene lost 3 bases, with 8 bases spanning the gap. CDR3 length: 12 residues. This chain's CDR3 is CASRTGDTEAFF. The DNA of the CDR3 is TGTGCCAGCAGGACAGGTGACACTGAAGCTTTCTTT.

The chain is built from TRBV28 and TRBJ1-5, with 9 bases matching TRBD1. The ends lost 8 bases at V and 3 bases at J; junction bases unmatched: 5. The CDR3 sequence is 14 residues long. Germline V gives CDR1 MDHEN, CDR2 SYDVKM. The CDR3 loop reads CASGTGTSNQPQHF. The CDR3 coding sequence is TGTGCCAGCGGGACAGGGACCTCCAATCAGCCCCAGCATTTT.

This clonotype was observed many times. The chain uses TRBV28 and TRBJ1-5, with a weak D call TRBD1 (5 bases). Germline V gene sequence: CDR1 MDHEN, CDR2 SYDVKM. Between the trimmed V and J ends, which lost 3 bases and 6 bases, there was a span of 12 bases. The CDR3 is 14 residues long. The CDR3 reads CASSLGGESQPQHF. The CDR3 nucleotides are TGTGCCAGCAGTTTGGGAGGGGAGAGTCAGCCCCAGCATTTT.

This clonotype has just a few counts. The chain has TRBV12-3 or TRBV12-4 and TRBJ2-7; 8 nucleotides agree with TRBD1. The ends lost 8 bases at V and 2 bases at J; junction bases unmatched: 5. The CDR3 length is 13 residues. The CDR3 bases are TGTGCCAGCGTCGGACAGGGAGCCTACGAGCAGTACTTC. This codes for CASVGQGAYEQYF.

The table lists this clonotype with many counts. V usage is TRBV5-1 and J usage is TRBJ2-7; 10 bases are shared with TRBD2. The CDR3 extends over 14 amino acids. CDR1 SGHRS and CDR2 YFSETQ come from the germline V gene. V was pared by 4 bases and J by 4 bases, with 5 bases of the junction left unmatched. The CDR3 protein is CASSPRTSGYEQYF. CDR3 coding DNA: TGCGCCAGCAGCCCGCGGACTAGCGGATACGAGCAGTACTTC.

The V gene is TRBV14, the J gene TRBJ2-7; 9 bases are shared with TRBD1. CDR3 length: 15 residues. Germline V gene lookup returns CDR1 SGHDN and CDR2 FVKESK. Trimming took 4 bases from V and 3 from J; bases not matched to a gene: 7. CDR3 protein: CASSPRDRANYEQYF. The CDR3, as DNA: TGTGCCAGCAGCCCACGGGACAGGGCTAACTACGAGCAGTACTTC. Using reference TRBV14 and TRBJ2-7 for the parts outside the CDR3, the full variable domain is EAGVTQFPSHSVIEKGQTVTLRCDPISGHDNLYWYRRVMGKEIKFLLHFVKESKQDESGMPNNRFLAERTGGTYSTLKVQPAELEDSGVYFCASSPRDRANYEQYFGPGTRLTVT.

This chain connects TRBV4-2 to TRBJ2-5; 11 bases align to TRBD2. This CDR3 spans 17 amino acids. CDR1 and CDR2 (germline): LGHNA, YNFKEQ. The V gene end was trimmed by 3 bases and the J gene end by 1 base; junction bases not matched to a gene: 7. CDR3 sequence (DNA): TGTGCCAGCAGCCATCCCGGACTAGCGGGCATCCAAGAGACCCAGTACTTC. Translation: CASSHPGLAGIQETQYF.

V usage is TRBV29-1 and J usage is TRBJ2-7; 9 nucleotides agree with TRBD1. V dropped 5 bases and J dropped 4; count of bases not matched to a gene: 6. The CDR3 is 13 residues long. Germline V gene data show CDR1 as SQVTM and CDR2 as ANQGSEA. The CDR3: CSVSRQGGYEQYF. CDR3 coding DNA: TGCAGCGTTTCCAGACAGGGGGGATACGAGCAGTACTTC.